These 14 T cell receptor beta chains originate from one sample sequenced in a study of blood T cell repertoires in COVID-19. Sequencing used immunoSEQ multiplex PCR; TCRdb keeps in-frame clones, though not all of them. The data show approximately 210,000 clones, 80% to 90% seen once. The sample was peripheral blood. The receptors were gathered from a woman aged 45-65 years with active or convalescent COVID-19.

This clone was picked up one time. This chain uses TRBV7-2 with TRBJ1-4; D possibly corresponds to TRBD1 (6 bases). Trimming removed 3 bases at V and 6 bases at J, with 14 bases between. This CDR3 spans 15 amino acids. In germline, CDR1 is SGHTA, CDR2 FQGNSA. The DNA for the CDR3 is TGTGCCAGCAGCTTGGAGGACAGCGCATATGAAAAACTGTTTTTT. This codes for CASSLEDSAYEKLFF. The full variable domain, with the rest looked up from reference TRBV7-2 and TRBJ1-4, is GAGVSQSPSNKVTEKGKDVELRCDPISGHTALYWYRQSLGQGLEFLIYFQGNSAPDKSGLPSDRFSAERTGGSVSTLTIQRTQQEDSAVYLCASSLEDSAYEKLFFGSGTQLSVL.

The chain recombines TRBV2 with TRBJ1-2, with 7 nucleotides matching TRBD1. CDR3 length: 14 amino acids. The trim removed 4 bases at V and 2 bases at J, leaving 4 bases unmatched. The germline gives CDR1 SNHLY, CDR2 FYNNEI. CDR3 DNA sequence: TGTGCCAGCAGTGTTGGACAGGCGAACTATGGCTACACCTTC. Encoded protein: CASSVGQANYGYTF. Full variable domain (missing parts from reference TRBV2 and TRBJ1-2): EPEVTQTPSHQVTQMGQEVILRCVPISNHLYFYWYRQILGQKVEFLVSFYNNEISEKSEIFDDQFSVERPDGSNFTLKIRSTKLEDSAMYFCASSVGQANYGYTFGSGTRLTVV.

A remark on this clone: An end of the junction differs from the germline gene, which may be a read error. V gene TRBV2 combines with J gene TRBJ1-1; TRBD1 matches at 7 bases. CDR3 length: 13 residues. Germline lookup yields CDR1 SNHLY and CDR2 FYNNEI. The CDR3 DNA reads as TGTGCCAGCAGTCTCCTATTGACAGGGATCGCGGTCTTT. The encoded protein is CASSLLLTGIAVF.

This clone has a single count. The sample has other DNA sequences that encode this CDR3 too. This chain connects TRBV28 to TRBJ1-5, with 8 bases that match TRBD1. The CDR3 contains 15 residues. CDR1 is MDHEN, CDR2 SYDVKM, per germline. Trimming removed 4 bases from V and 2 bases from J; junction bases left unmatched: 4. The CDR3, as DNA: TGTGCCAGCAGTTCCGGACAGGGAGGCAATCAGCCCCAGCATTTT. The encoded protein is CASSSGQGGNQPQHF.

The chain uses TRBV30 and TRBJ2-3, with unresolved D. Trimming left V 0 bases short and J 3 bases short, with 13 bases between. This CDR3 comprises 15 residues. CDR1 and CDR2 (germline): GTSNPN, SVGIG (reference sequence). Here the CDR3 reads CAWSVDSFVTDTQYF. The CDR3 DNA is TGTGCCTGGAGTGTAGACTCGTTCGTGACAGATACGCAGTATTTT.

DNA for the CDR3: TGTGCCAGCACGGAGGGGTCTGGGGCCAACGTCCTGACTTTC. As protein: CASTEGSGANVLTF. The J gene is TRBJ2-6, the V gene TRBV28; D might be TRBD2 (6 bases). This CDR3 contains 14 residues. The germline V gene has CDR1 MDHEN and CDR2 SYDVKM. The V and J ends lost 7 bases and 1 base respectively, with 8 bases between them.

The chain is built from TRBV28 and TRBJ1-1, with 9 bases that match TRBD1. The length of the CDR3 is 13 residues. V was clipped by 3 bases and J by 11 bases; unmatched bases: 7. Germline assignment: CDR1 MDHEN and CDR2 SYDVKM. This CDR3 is CASSFPGTGKAFF. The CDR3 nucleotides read TGTGCCAGCAGTTTCCCCGGGACAGGGAAGGCTTTCTTT.

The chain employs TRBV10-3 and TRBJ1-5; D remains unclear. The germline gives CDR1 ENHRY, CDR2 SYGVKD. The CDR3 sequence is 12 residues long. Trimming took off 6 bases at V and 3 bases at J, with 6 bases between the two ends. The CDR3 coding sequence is TGTGCCATCAGCCAAATCAATCAGCCCCAGCATTTT. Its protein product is CAISQINQPQHF.

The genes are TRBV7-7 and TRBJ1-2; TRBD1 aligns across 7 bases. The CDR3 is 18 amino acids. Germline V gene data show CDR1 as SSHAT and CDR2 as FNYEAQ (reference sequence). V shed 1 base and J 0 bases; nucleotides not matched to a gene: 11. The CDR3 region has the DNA TGTGCCAGCAGCTTAGGTGGAACAGGGGCGCCTCCTAACTATGGCTACACCTTC. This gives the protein CASSLGGTGAPPNYGYTF.

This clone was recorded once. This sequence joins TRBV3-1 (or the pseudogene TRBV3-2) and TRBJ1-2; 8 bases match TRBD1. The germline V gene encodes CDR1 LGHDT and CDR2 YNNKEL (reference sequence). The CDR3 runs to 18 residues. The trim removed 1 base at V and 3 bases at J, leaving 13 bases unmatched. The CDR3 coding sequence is TGTGCCAGCAGCCAAGGGGGGACAGGCCGCTATCGGGACTATGGCTACACCTTC. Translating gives CASSQGGTGRYRDYGYTF.

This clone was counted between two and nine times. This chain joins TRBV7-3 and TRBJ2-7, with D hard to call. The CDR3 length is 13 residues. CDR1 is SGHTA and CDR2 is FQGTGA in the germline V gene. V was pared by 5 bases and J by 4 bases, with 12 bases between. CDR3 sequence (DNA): TGTGCCAGCAGCGGCGGCCCCGGGTACGAGCAGTACTTC. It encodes CASSGGPGYEQYF.

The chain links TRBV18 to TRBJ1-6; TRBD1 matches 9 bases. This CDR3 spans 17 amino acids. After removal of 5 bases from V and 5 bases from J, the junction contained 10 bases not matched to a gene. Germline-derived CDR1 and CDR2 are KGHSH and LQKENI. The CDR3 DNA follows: TGTGCCAGCTCATACGAAGTCCGGACAGGGGATAATTCACCCCTCCACTTT. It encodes CASSYEVRTGDNSPLHF.

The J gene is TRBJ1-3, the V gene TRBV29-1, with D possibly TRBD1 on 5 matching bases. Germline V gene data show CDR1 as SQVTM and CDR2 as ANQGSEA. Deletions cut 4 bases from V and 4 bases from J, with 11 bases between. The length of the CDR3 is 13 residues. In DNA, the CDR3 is TGCAGCGTTGTAGGGGTGAGGGGAAACACCATATATTTT. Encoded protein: CSVVGVRGNTIYF.

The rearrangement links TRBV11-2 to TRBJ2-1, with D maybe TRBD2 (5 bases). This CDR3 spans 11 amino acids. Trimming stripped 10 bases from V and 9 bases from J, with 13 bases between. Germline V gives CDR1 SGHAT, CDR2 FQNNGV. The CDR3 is CATLGGTEQFF. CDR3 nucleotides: TGTGCCACCTTAGGAGGCACTGAGCAGTTCTTC. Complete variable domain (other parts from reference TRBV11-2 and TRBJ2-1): EAGVAQSPRYKIIEKRQSVAFWCNPISGHATLYWYQQILGQGPKLLIQFQNNGVVDDSQLPKDRFSAERLKGVDSTLKIQPAKLEDSAVYLCATLGGTEQFFGPGTRLTVL.